This entry features one T cell receptor beta chain sequence. The antigen remains unidentified. This sample was included in a study of cytomegalovirus exposure and HLA in healthy donors. Findings and caveats of the study: Among the CMV-associated chains, three were confirmed in vitro as specific for CMV antigens. Analyses of presence/absence relied on an assumption of roughly uniform sequencing depth across donors. Highly shared sequence variants in one cluster were likely a sequencing artifact.

60 Vbeta and 13 Jbeta primers were used in PCR. Profiled with immunoSEQ multiplex PCR; TCRdb holds only in-frame clones, not every one. The table has approximately 290,000 clones, over 70% seen once. This CDR3 contains 14 residues. Germline-derived CDR1 and CDR2 are MNHNS and SASEGT. Trimming shortened V by 2 bases and J by 0 bases, and 6 bases separated the two germline ends. The sequencing input was PBMCs. This chain connects TRBV6-1 to TRBJ2-3; no reliable D call. The clonotype originates from a girl aged 2 to 10 in good health and CMV-seronegative. The CDR3 region is CASSERSSTDTQYF. For the CDR3, the DNA is TGTGCCAGCAGTGAAAGGAGTAGCACAGATACGCAGTATTTT.